The 20 T cell receptor beta chains below come from one sample, sequenced in a study of lymphopenia after photon versus proton radiotherapy. Profiled with immunoSEQ multiplex PCR; TCRdb holds only in-frame clones, not every one. The sample carries 7,500 to 9,500 clones, 75% to 90% recorded once. This specimen was peripheral blood, taken from a patient treated with photon-based radiotherapy. These receptors were collected from a woman aged 70-85 years with pancreatic cancer.

This chain joins TRBV19 and TRBJ1-1; D remains ambiguous. There are 13 residues in the CDR3. Germline CDR1 LNHDA, CDR2 SQIVND (reference sequence). The V gene lost 2 bases and the J gene lost 2 bases, with 6 bases spanning the gap. The CDR3 loop reads CASSISVNTEAFF. CDR3 bases: TGTGCCAGTAGTATATCTGTAAACACTGAAGCTTTCTTT.

The chain uses TRBV19 and TRBJ2-1, with D possibly matching TRBD2 (6 bases). Germline V CDR1 and CDR2: LNHDA, SQIVND (reference sequence). The V end was cut by 1 base, the J end by 8 bases, with 12 bases between. This CDR3 comprises 14 residues. The CDR3 DNA follows: TGTGCCAGTAGTATAGCGGGAGTGGCTTATGAGCAGTTCTTC. This gives the protein CASSIAGVAYEQFF.

The chain has TRBV7-2 and TRBJ2-7; TRBD2 agrees at 12 bases. Unmatched junction bases numbered 3, after V lost 4 bases and J lost 5 bases. Germline CDR1 is SGHTA and CDR2 is FQGNSA. The length of the CDR3 is 14 residues. CDR3 coding DNA: TGTGCCAGCAGCTCTACTAGCGGGGGGAACGAGCAGTACTTC. Amino acids: CASSSTSGGNEQYF.

The V gene is TRBV18, the J gene TRBJ1-2; D call uncertain. Germline V lookup: CDR1 KGHSH, CDR2 LQKENI. The CDR3 runs to 12 residues. The germline V and J ends were trimmed by 2 bases and 8 bases, with 9 bases remaining between them. For the CDR3, the DNA is TGTGCCAGCTCACCATCGATAAAAGGCTACACCTTC. This codes for CASSPSIKGYTF.

J is TRBJ2-2 and V is TRBV15, with D uncertain. The germline V and J ends were trimmed by 0 bases and 5 bases, with 7 bases remaining between them. This CDR3 has 14 amino acids. CDR1 is LNHNV and CDR2 is YYDKDF in the germline V gene (reference sequence). The CDR3 sequence: CATSRDVGTGELFF. CDR3 coding DNA: TGTGCCACCAGCAGAGATGTAGGAACCGGGGAGCTGTTTTTT.

The rearrangement joins TRBV5-5 to TRBJ1-2; D is possibly TRBD1 (5 bases). The CDR3 runs to 15 residues. Trimming removed 4 bases from V and 4 bases from J, with 17 bases in between. Germline V gene sequence: CDR1 SGHKS, CDR2 YYEKEE (reference sequence). The CDR3 region is CASSQPLRTIYGYTF. CDR3 sequence (DNA): TGTGCCAGCAGCCAACCTTTGAGGACAATCTATGGCTACACCTTC.

The CDR3, as DNA: TGCAGCGTTGTAGCGGGAGCGTTGACAGATACGCAGTATTTT. This codes for CSVVAGALTDTQYF. V and J are TRBV29-1 and TRBJ2-3, with 9 bases matching TRBD2. The junction had 5 bases not matched to a gene; V was cut back by 4 bases and J by 3 bases. The CDR3 loop spans 14 amino acids. Germline V lookup: CDR1 SQVTM, CDR2 ANQGSEA.

This clone was picked up one time. The V gene is TRBV19, the J gene TRBJ2-4, with D perhaps TRBD2 (6 bases). Trimming took 1 base from V and 1 from J, leaving 14 bases between them. CDR1 LNHDA and CDR2 SQIVND come from the germline V gene (reference sequence). This CDR3 comprises 17 residues. The CDR3 region has the DNA TGTGCCAGTAGTATAGGGTGGAGGGGTTGGGCCAAAAACATTCAGTACTTC. Translation: CASSIGWRGWAKNIQYF.

The rearrangement uses TRBV30 and TRBJ1-2; 9 bases align to TRBD1. The germline CDR1 and CDR2 sequences are GTSNPN and SVGIG (reference sequence). The CDR3 length is 14 residues. CDR3 protein: CVRDLYRGRYGYTF. In nucleotides, the CDR3 is TGTGTGCGGGACTTGTACAGGGGGCGCTATGGCTACACCTTC.

V gene TRBV4-3 combines with J gene TRBJ2-2; 8 bases match TRBD2. Germline loops: CDR1 LGHNA, CDR2 YSLEER. Trimming at V came to 0 bases and at J to 7 bases, leaving 7 bases not matched to a gene. There are 16 residues in the CDR3. CDR3 DNA: TGCGCCAGCAGCCAAGATGGGACTAGAGGGTTCGGGGAGCTGTTTTTT. Translating gives CASSQDGTRGFGELFF.

The chain employs TRBV2 and TRBJ2-2, with D hard to call. The germline CDR1 and CDR2 sequences are SNHLY and FYNNEI. The CDR3 covers 11 residues. Trimming removed 10 bases at V and 2 bases at J, with 5 bases between. CDR3 protein: CAISNTGELFF. The CDR3 bases are TGTGCCATTAGTAACACCGGGGAGCTGTTTTTT.

The chain uses TRBV15 and TRBJ2-1; maybe TRBD2 (7 bases). Trimming left V 0 bases short and J 12 bases short, with 12 bases between. The CDR3 is 13 residues long. Germline V gene lookup returns CDR1 LNHNV and CDR2 YYDKDF (reference sequence). The CDR3 nucleotides read TGTGCCACCAGCAGAGATAGGGGGAGGGGGCAGTTCTTC. Its protein product is CATSRDRGRGQFF.

The chain is built from TRBV7-3 and TRBJ2-1, with D perhaps TRBD2 (6 bases). Trimming shortened V by 4 bases and J by 9 bases, and 16 bases separated the two germline ends. This CDR3 comprises 14 residues. Per germline, CDR1 SGHTA and CDR2 FQGTGA. The CDR3 nucleotides read TGTGCCAGCAGCTCCTTAGGCGGGATAGGTGAGCAGTTCTTC. This encodes CASSSLGGIGEQFF.

This chain connects TRBV29-1 to TRBJ2-5; D is uncertain. Germline V gene data show CDR1 as SQVTM and CDR2 as ANQGSEA. Trimming cost V 4 bases and J 5 bases, with 11 bases left between them. This CDR3 contains 12 residues. The chain's CDR3 is CSVVSGLETQYF. The CDR3 DNA sequence: TGCAGCGTTGTATCGGGTTTGGAGACCCAGTACTTC.

V and J are TRBV4-2 and TRBJ1-2; tentatively, D is TRBD1 (6 bases). The CDR3 has 14 residues. CDR1 and CDR2 (germline): LGHNA, YNFKEQ. Trimming left V 0 bases short and J 6 bases short, with 11 bases between. CDR3 region: CASSQDQGSDGYTF. The CDR3, as DNA: TGTGCCAGCAGCCAAGATCAGGGGTCTGATGGCTACACCTTC.

The rearrangement uses TRBV7-2 and TRBJ2-7, with 8 bases identical to TRBD2. V lost 0 bases and J lost 2; bases outside the gene matches: 9. This CDR3 has 17 amino acids. CDR1 and CDR2 from the germline V gene are SGHTA and FQGNSA. CDR3 DNA sequence: TGTGCCAGCAGCTTAGCGCAGTCTAGCGGGCGTACCTACGAGCAGTACTTC. Translating gives CASSLAQSSGRTYEQYF.

The chain uses TRBV27 and TRBJ2-3, with TRBD2 matching over 9 bases. With V trimmed by 0 bases and J by 14 bases, 15 bases remained unmatched. Germline lookup yields CDR1 MNHEY and CDR2 SMNVEV (reference sequence). This CDR3 contains 16 residues. The chain's CDR3 is CASSLSGGTASGRRYF. The CDR3 nucleotides are TGTGCCAGCAGTTTATCCGGAGGTACCGCAAGCGGGAGGCGGTATTTT.

The chain couples TRBV11-1 to TRBJ2-5; D is possibly TRBD2 (6 bases). V dropped 3 bases and J dropped 5 bases, with 16 bases sitting between them. The CDR3 totals 15 residues. Per germline, CDR1 SGHAT and CDR2 FQDESV (reference sequence). The CDR3 DNA reads as TGTGCCAGCAGCTTGGACCCCTCAGGGAGGGAGACCCAGTACTTC. Residues: CASSLDPSGRETQYF.

The chain links TRBV7-6 to TRBJ2-1, with D unresolved. The CDR3 runs 14 residues. Germline CDR1 SGHVS, CDR2 FNYEAQ. V lost 5 bases and J 9 bases, leaving 17 bases between the germline ends. The CDR3 region is CASSIDHLSGEQFF. The DNA for the CDR3 is TGTGCCAGCAGCATAGATCATCTGTCGGGTGAGCAGTTCTTC.

The genes are TRBV25-1 and TRBJ2-7, with D perhaps matching TRBD2 (5 bases). The CDR3 totals 14 residues. Germline V gives CDR1 MGHDK, CDR2 SYGVNS. V was clipped by 0 bases and J by 6 bases, with 12 bases between them. For the CDR3, the DNA is TGTGCCAGCAGTGAATATTGGGAGAGGGCCGAGCAGTACTTC. Translation gives CASSEYWERAEQYF.